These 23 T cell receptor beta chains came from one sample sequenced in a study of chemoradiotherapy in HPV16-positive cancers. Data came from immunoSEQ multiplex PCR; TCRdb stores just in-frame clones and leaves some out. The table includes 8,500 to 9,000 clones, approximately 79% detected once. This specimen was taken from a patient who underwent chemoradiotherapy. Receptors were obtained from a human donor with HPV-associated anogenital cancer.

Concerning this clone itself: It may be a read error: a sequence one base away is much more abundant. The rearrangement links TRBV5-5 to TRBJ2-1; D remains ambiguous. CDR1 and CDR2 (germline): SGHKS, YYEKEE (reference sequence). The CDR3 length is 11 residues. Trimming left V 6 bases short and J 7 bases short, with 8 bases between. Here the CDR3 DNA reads TGTGCCAGCAACCTGGGTAATGAGCAGTTCTTC. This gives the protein CASNLGNEQFF.

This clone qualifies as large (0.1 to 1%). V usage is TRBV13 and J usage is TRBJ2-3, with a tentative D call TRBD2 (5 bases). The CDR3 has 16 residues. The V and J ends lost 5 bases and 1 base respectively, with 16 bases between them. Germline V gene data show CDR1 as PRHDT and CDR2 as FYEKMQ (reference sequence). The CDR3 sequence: CASSPGVAPRTDTQYF. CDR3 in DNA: TGTGCCAGCAGCCCCGGGGTAGCGCCACGCACAGATACGCAGTATTTT.

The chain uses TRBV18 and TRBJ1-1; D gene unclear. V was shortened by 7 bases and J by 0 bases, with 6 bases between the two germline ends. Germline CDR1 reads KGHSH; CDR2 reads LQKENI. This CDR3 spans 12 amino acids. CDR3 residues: CASFQMNTEAFF. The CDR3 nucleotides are TGTGCCAGCTTTCAAATGAACACTGAAGCTTTCTTT.

In DNA form, the CDR3 reads TGTGCCAGCAGTCAAAGGACAGGGGCAACTGAAGCTTTCTTT. Translation gives CASSQRTGATEAFF. The chain links TRBV27 to TRBJ1-1; TRBD1 matches 9 bases. V was pared by 5 bases and J by 5 bases, with 6 bases of the junction left unmatched. Germline CDR1 MNHEY, CDR2 SMNVEV (reference sequence). The CDR3 spans 14 residues.

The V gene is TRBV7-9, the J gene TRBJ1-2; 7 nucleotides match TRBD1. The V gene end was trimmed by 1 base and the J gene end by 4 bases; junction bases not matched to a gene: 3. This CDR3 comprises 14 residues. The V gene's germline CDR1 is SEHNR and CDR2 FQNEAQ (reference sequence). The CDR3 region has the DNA TGTGCCAGCAGCTTAGGGGGGGACAGCTATGGCTACACCTTC. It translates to CASSLGGDSYGYTF.

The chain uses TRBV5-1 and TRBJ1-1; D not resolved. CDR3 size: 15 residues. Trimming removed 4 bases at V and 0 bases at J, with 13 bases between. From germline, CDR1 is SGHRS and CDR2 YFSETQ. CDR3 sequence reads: CASSLETQVNTEAFF. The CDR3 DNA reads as TGCGCCAGCAGCCTAGAGACTCAAGTGAACACTGAAGCTTTCTTT.

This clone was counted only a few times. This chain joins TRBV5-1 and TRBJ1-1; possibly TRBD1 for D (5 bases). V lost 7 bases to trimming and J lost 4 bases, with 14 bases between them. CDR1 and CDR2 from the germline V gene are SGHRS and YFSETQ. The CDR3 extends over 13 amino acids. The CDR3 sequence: CASAGGVGTEAFF. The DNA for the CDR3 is TGCGCCAGCGCTGGGGGAGTCGGCACTGAAGCTTTCTTT. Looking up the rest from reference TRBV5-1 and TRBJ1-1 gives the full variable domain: KAGVTQTPRYLIKTRGQQVTLSCSPISGHRSVSWYQQTPGQGLQFLFEYFSETQRNKGNFPGRFSGRQFSNSRSEMNVSTLELGDSALYLCASAGGVGTEAFFGQGTRLTVV.

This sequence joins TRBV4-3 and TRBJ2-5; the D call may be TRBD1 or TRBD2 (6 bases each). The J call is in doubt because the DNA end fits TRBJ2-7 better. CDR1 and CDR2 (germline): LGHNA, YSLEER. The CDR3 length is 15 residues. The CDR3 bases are TGCGCCAGCAGCCGGGAGGACAGAGGGGCCTACGAGCAGTACTTC. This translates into CASSREDRGAYEQYF.

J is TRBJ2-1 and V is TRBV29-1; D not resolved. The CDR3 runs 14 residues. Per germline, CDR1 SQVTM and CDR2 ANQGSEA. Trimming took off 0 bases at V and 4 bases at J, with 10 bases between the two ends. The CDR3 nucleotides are TGCAGCGTTGAAGATTGGCCAAGATACAATGAGCAGTTCTTC. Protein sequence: CSVEDWPRYNEQFF.

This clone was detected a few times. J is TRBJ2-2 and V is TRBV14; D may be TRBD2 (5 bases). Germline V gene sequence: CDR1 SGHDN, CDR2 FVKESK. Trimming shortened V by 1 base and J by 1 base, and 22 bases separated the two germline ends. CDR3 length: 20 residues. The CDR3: CASSQAGRWWENGNTGELFF. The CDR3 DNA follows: TGTGCCAGCAGCCAAGCCGGGCGGTGGTGGGAGAACGGGAACACCGGGGAGCTGTTTTTT.

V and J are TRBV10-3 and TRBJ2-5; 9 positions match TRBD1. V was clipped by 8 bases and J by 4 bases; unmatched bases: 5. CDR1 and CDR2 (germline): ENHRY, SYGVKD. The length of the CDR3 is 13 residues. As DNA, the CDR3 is TGTGCCATCCGGGACAGGGAGGCAGAGACCCAGTACTTC. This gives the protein CAIRDREAETQYF.

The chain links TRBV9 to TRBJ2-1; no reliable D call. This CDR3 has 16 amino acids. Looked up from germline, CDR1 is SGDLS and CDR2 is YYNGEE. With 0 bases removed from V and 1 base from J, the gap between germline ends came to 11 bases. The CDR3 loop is CASSVGSSQSYNEQFF. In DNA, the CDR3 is TGTGCCAGCAGCGTAGGATCCAGCCAATCCTACAATGAGCAGTTCTTC.

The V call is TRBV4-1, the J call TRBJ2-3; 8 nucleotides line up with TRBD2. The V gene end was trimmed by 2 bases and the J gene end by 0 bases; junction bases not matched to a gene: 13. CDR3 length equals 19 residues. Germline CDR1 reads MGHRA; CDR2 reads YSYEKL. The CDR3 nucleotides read TGCGCCAGCAGCCAAAGTTTGTTAGCGGGATTCCGGAGCACAGATACGCAGTATTTT. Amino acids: CASSQSLLAGFRSTDTQYF.

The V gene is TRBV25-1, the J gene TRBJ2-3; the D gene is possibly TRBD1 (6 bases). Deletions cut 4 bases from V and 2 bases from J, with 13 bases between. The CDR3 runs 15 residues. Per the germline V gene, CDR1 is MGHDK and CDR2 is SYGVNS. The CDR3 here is CASSARDKNTDTQYF. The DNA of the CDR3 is TGTGCCAGCAGTGCTAGGGACAAAAACACAGATACGCAGTATTTT.

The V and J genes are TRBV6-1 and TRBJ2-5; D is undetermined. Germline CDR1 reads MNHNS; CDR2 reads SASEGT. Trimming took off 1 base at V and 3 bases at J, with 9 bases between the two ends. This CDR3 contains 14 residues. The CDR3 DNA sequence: TGTGCCAGCAGTGAAGAAAACTGGGAAGAGACCCAGTACTTC. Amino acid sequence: CASSEENWEETQYF.

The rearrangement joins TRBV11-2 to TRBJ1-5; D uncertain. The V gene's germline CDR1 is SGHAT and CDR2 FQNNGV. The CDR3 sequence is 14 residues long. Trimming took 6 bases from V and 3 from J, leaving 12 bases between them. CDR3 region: CASSGIGNNQPQHF. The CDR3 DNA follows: TGTGCCAGCAGTGGAATCGGTAACAATCAGCCCCAGCATTTT.

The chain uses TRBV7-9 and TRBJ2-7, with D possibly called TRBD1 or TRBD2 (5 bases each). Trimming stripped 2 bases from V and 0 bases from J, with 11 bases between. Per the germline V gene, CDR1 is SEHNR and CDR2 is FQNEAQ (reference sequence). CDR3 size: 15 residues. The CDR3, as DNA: TGTGCCAGCAGCTTATCCGGGACGGGCTCCTACGAGCAGTACTTC. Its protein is CASSLSGTGSYEQYF.

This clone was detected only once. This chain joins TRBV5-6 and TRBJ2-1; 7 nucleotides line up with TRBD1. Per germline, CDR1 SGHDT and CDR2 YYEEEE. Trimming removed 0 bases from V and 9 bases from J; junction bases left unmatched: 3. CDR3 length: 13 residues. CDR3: CASSLDRGGEQFF. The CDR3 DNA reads TGTGCCAGCAGCTTGGACAGGGGCGGTGAGCAGTTCTTC.

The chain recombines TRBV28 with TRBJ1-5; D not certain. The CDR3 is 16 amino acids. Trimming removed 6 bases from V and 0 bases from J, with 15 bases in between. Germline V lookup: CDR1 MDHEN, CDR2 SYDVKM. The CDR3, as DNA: TGTGCCAGCAGCCTCCCCCTGGCTTTTAGCAATCAGCCCCAGCATTTT. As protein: CASSLPLAFSNQPQHF. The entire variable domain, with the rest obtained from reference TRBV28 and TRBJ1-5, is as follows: DVKVTQSSRYLVKRTGEKVFLECVQDMDHENMFWYRQDPGLGLRLIYFSYDVKMKEKGDIPEGYSVSREKKERFSLILESASTNQTSMYLCASSLPLAFSNQPQHFGDGTRLSIL.

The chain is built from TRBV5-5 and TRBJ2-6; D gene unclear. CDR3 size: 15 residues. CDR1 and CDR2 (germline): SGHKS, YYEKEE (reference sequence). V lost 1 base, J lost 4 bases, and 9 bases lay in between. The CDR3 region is CASSLTGFGANVLTF. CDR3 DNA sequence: TGTGCCAGCAGCTTGACTGGGTTCGGGGCCAACGTCCTGACTTTC.

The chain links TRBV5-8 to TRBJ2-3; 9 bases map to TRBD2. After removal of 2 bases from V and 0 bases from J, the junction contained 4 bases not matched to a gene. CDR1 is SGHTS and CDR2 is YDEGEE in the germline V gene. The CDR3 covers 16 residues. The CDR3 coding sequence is TGTGCCAGCAGCTTCTTAGCGGGAGTTAGCACAGATACGCAGTATTTT. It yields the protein CASSFLAGVSTDTQYF.

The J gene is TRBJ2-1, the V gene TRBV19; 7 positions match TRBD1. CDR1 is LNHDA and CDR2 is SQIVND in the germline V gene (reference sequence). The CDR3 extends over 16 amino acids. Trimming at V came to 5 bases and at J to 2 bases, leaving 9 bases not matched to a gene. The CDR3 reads CASSPRDRATYNEQFF. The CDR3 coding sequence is TGTGCCAGTAGTCCCCGTGACAGGGCAACCTACAATGAGCAGTTCTTC.

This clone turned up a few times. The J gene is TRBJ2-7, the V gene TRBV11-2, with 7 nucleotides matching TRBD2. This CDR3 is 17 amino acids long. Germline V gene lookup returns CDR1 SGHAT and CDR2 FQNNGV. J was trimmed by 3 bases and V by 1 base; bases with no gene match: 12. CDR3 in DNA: TGTGCCAGCAGCTTAGTTCCCTTGGGGGGGTCCGTCTACGAGCAGTACTTC. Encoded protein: CASSLVPLGGSVYEQYF.